The 32 T cell receptor beta chains presented below share a single source sample, sequenced in a study of response to subunit inactivated influenza vaccine. One entry per CDR3 protein results from TCRdb running MiXCR on the RT-PCR reads. The sample yields roughly 630,000 distinct CDR3 sequences, around 15% seen once. This material consisted of PBMCs from blood, taken less than 15 days before vaccination. Receptor source: a man between 45 and 60 years old who received an inactivated influenza vaccine.

This clonotype showed up just a few times. The chain is built from TRBV4-3 and TRBJ2-3, with 12 bases identical to TRBD2. Trimming cost V 0 bases and J 5 bases; bases outside gene matches: 6. The germline V gene has CDR1 LGHNA and CDR2 YSLEER. The CDR3 runs to 17 residues. The DNA for the CDR3 is TGCGCCAGCAGCCAAGATGATCCTAGCGGGAGGGGAGATACGCAGTATTTT. Protein: CASSQDDPSGRGDTQYF.

This clonotype was seen ten or more times. This rearrangement joins TRBV29-1 to TRBJ1-2; no clear D. This CDR3 is 14 amino acids long. The V gene's germline CDR1 is SQVTM and CDR2 ANQGSEA. V was cut by 7 bases and J by 0 bases, with 15 bases left in between. The CDR3, as DNA: TGCAGCGCCCCTGGACCCTCTGCTAACTATGGCTACACCTTC. Amino acids: CSAPGPSANYGYTF. Full variable domain (missing parts from reference TRBV29-1 and TRBJ1-2): SAVISQKPSRDICQRGTSLTIQCQVDSQVTMMFWYRQQPGQSLTLIATANQGSEATYESGFVIDKFPISRPNLTFSTLTVSNMSPEDSSIYLCSAPGPSANYGYTFGSGTRLTVV.

This clonotype was counted only a few times. This rearrangement joins TRBV6-2 or TRBV6-3 to TRBJ2-1; D perhaps matches TRBD2 (5 bases). Trimming took 6 bases from V and 5 from J, leaving 17 bases between them. Germline CDR1 is MNHEY and CDR2 is SVGEGT. This CDR3 spans 15 amino acids. As DNA, the CDR3 is TGTGCCAGCAGCCTTCCGGGATCCCTCCACAATGAGCAGTTCTTC. It codes for CASSLPGSLHNEQFF.

Concerning this clonotype: The junction departs from germline at one end; a sequencing error may be responsible. The chain uses TRBV5-1 and TRBJ2-5, with D possibly TRBD1 on 5 matching bases. The CDR3 is made up of 16 amino acids. Germline CDR1 reads SGHRS; CDR2 reads YFSETQ. In DNA form, the CDR3 reads TGCGCCAGCAGCTTGGGACAGACGATTAACCAAGAGACCCACTACTTC. Translation gives CASSLGQTINQETHYF.

This clonotype was observed a handful of times. The chain carries TRBV12-3 or TRBV12-4 and TRBJ1-6; D call uncertain. The V gene lost 7 bases and the J gene lost 12 bases, with 10 bases spanning the gap. CDR3 length: 11 residues. This chain's CDR3 is CASNRSGPLHF. The CDR3 DNA is TGTGCCAGCAATCGCAGCGGACCCCTCCACTTT.

V and J are TRBV6-1 and TRBJ2-4; D possibly corresponds to TRBD1 (5 bases). V was trimmed by 1 base and J by 2 bases, leaving 9 bases between them. CDR1 and CDR2 from the germline V gene are MNHNS and SASEGT. The CDR3 runs to 15 residues. The CDR3 DNA sequence: TGTGCCAGCAGTGAAGGGGGCACATCCAAAAACATTCAGTACTTC. As protein: CASSEGGTSKNIQYF.

The sample holds many counts of this clonotype. V and J are TRBV7-2 and TRBJ2-7; no reliable D call. This CDR3 has 13 amino acids. Germline CDR1 reads SGHTA; CDR2 reads FQGNSA. The V and J ends lost 5 bases and 2 bases respectively, with 10 bases between them. The CDR3 region is CASSKNSPYEQYF. CDR3 nucleotide sequence: TGTGCCAGCAGCAAGAATTCTCCCTACGAGCAGTACTTC.

The chain joins TRBV9 to TRBJ2-2, with D tentatively TRBD2 (6 bases). The CDR3 consists of 16 residues. Germline assignment: CDR1 SGDLS and CDR2 YYNGEE. V lost 0 bases and J 3 bases, leaving 12 bases between the germline ends. The CDR3 loop is CASSVAGDSYTGELFF. CDR3 sequence (DNA): TGTGCCAGCAGCGTAGCCGGGGACTCGTACACCGGGGAGCTGTTTTTT.

A few counts support this clonotype. The V and J genes are TRBV4-2 and TRBJ2-1, with TRBD2 matching 8 bases. V shed 4 bases, J shed 12 bases, and the junction held 20 bases outside the gene matches. CDR3 length equals 17 residues. The germline V gene encodes CDR1 LGHNA and CDR2 YNFKEQ. This chain's CDR3 is CASSPSRGGSQLGGQFF. The CDR3 DNA reads TGTGCCAGCAGCCCCTCCCGGGGGGGTTCTCAGTTGGGCGGGCAGTTCTTC.

The V and J genes are TRBV29-1 and TRBJ2-3, with TRBD2 matching 9 bases. The CDR3 is 17 residues long. From germline, CDR1 is SQVTM and CDR2 ANQGSEA. Trimming at V came to 1 base and at J to 3 bases, leaving 11 bases not matched to a gene. The CDR3 protein is CSVEAIGRGGRTDTQYF. DNA for the CDR3: TGCAGCGTTGAAGCAATCGGGCGGGGGGGCCGGACAGATACGCAGTATTTT.

This clonotype was picked up a small number of times. The chain employs TRBV7-2 and TRBJ2-2; tentatively, D is TRBD2 (5 bases). The CDR3 has 14 amino acids. The ends were cut back, 2 bases at V and 6 bases at J, with 10 bases in the middle. The germline CDR1 and CDR2 sequences are SGHTA and FQGNSA. The CDR3 sequence is CASSLRGGAGELFF. CDR3 in DNA: TGTGCCAGCAGCTTACGCGGAGGTGCCGGGGAGCTGTTTTTT.

This clonotype was counted ten times or more. The chain uses TRBV7-9 and TRBJ2-1; 8 nucleotides align to TRBD2. Germline V lookup: CDR1 SEHNR, CDR2 FQNEAQ (reference sequence). The CDR3 has 13 residues. V shed 2 bases and J 10 bases; nucleotides not matched to a gene: 4. The CDR3 DNA sequence: TGTGCCAGCAGCTTACCGGGAGGGAGGGAGCAGTTCTTC. Protein sequence: CASSLPGGREQFF.

This sequence joins TRBV5-1 and TRBJ2-2; 12 positions agree with TRBD2. The CDR3 loop spans 20 amino acids. Germline V CDR1 and CDR2: SGHRS, YFSETQ. The J segment lost 1 base and the V segment lost 4 bases, leaving 14 bases of the junction unmatched. The CDR3 region has the DNA TGCGCCAGCAGCGGTGGAGTCCCGGGACTAGCGGGCCAGAACACCGGGGAGCTGTTTTTT. Translation gives CASSGGVPGLAGQNTGELFF.

The gene calls are TRBV6-1 and TRBJ2-1; 12 bases fit TRBD1. CDR3 size: 17 residues. With 3 bases clipped from V and 8 bases from J, the junction kept 11 bases outside the gene matches. CDR1 is MNHNS and CDR2 is SASEGT in the germline V gene. The CDR3 loop reads CASSERPGTGGRDEQFF. In DNA, the CDR3 is TGTGCCAGCAGTGAGCGTCCTGGGACAGGGGGCAGGGATGAGCAGTTCTTC.

The V call is TRBV5-1, the J call TRBJ2-7; 8 nucleotides line up with TRBD2. This CDR3 contains 16 residues. V was clipped by 3 bases and J by 7 bases; unmatched bases: 15. CDR1 is SGHRS and CDR2 is YFSETQ in the germline V gene. CDR3 protein: CASSSGGAGRVWEQYF. The DNA for the CDR3 is TGCGCCAGCAGCTCCGGGGGGGCCGGCCGCGTCTGGGAGCAGTACTTC. The entire variable domain, with the rest obtained from reference TRBV5-1 and TRBJ2-7, is as follows: KAGVTQTPRYLIKTRGQQVTLSCSPISGHRSVSWYQQTPGQGLQFLFEYFSETQRNKGNFPGRFSGRQFSNSRSEMNVSTLELGDSALYLCASSSGGAGRVWEQYFGPGTRLTVT.

This clonotype was detected a few times. V is TRBV5-1 and J is TRBJ2-1; D could derive from TRBD1 or TRBD2 (8 bases each). The CDR3 contains 19 residues. CDR1 is SGHRS and CDR2 is YFSETQ in the germline V gene. Trimming pared 2 bases from V and 6 bases from J, leaving 27 bases between. For the CDR3, the DNA is TGCGCCAGCAGCTTATGGACAGGGAGTCCAGCGGGAGAAGTCAATGAGCAGTTCTTC. It codes for CASSLWTGSPAGEVNEQFF.

This clonotype turned up a few times. The chain couples TRBV5-1 to TRBJ2-6; the D gene could be TRBD1 or TRBD2 (5 bases each). The ends were cut back, 0 bases at V and 4 bases at J, with 11 bases in the middle. CDR1 is SGHRS, CDR2 YFSETQ, per germline. This CDR3 region has 16 residues. The CDR3 sequence: CASSLGDVSGANVLTF. The CDR3 nucleotides read TGCGCCAGCAGCTTGGGGGACGTCTCCGGGGCCAACGTCCTGACTTTC. The complete variable domain, with remaining parts taken from reference TRBV5-1 and TRBJ2-6, reads KAGVTQTPRYLIKTRGQQVTLSCSPISGHRSVSWYQQTPGQGLQFLFEYFSETQRNKGNFPGRFSGRQFSNSRSEMNVSTLELGDSALYLCASSLGDVSGANVLTFGAGSRLTVL.

This clonotype was seen only a few times. The chain combines TRBV20-1 with TRBJ2-1; D unresolved. The CDR3 extends over 12 amino acids. Trimming took off 7 bases at V and 9 bases at J, with 16 bases between the two ends. Germline CDR1 is DFQATT and CDR2 is SNEGSKA (reference sequence). CDR3 protein: CSGPGGSVEQFF. DNA for the CDR3: TGCAGTGGCCCAGGTGGAAGTGTTGAGCAGTTCTTC.

The gene calls are TRBV7-2 and TRBJ2-1; no firm D call. Germline V gene lookup returns CDR1 SGHTA and CDR2 FQGNSA. The CDR3 is made up of 14 amino acids. The V gene lost 3 bases and the J gene lost 2 bases, with 8 bases spanning the gap. CDR3 amino acids: CASSFLGPYNEQFF. The CDR3 DNA follows: TGTGCCAGCAGCTTTCTGGGTCCCTACAATGAGCAGTTCTTC.

On this clonotype itself: A read error may produce the germline difference seen at one junction end. This chain uses TRBV20-1 with TRBJ1-1; D is uncertain. The CDR3 runs to 9 residues. The germline V gene has CDR1 DFQATT and CDR2 SNEGSKA (reference sequence). Here the CDR3 reads CSARGRDTW. CDR3 bases: TGCAGTGCTAGAGGCCGGGATACCTGG.

The chain couples TRBV14 to TRBJ2-1; possibly TRBD1 or TRBD2 for D (6 bases each). Germline V gives CDR1 SGHDN, CDR2 FVKESK. Between the trimmed V and J ends, which lost 0 bases and 1 base, there was a span of 13 bases. This CDR3 is built from 17 residues. In DNA, the CDR3 is TGTGCCAGCAGCCAAGATCTAGGGGGGCTATCCTACAATGAGCAGTTCTTC. It specifies CASSQDLGGLSYNEQFF.

In its sample, this clonotype was seen a few times. The chain carries TRBV4-2 and TRBJ1-6; no clear D gene. Trimming left V 0 bases short and J 9 bases short, with 12 bases between. The CDR3 sequence is 15 residues long. CDR1 is LGHNA, CDR2 YNFKEQ, per germline. The CDR3 DNA reads TGTGCCAGCAGCCAAGATCCCAGTCTTGGTTCACCCCTCCACTTT. Amino acid sequence: CASSQDPSLGSPLHF.

This clonotype has more than one count but fewer than ten. The chain recombines TRBV7-9 with TRBJ2-7; tentatively, D is TRBD1 (5 bases). The CDR3 covers 14 residues. Trimming left V 5 bases short and J 1 base short, with 12 bases between. Germline V gene lookup returns CDR1 SEHNR and CDR2 FQNEAQ (reference sequence). The CDR3 is CASSGRVASYEQYF. CDR3 bases: TGTGCCAGCAGCGGCAGGGTCGCGTCCTACGAGCAGTACTTC.

The sample holds a few counts of this clonotype. The chain has TRBV11-1 and TRBJ2-5; a possible D gene is TRBD1 (6 bases). The CDR3 is 15 residues long. Germline V gene sequence: CDR1 SGHAT, CDR2 FQDESV (reference sequence). Trimming stripped 6 bases from V and 4 bases from J, with 18 bases between. The CDR3 DNA follows: TGTGCCAGCAGTTATACATCGACAGGTGGAGAGACCCAGTACTTC. Protein sequence: CASSYTSTGGETQYF.

This clonotype was detected many times. This rearrangement joins TRBV7-9 to TRBJ2-5; D not certain. There are 12 residues in the CDR3. Per the germline V gene, CDR1 is SEHNR and CDR2 is FQNEAQ (reference sequence). Trimming removed 5 bases at V and 3 bases at J, with 7 bases between. The CDR3 DNA sequence: TGTGCCAGCAGCCGGACGGAAGAGACCCAGTACTTC. The encoded protein is CASSRTEETQYF.

This clonotype was detected only a few times. The V gene is TRBV15, the J gene TRBJ2-7, with 7 bases aligning to TRBD2. The CDR3 is made up of 15 amino acids. The germline V gene has CDR1 LNHNV and CDR2 YYDKDF (reference sequence). V trimming: 3 bases; J trimming: 1 base; junction bases outside the gene matches: 6. The CDR3 DNA is TGTGCCACCAGCAGCGAACTAGCGCTTTCCTACGAGCAGTACTTC. As protein: CATSSELALSYEQYF.

This rearrangement joins TRBV30 to TRBJ2-7; 7 positions agree with TRBD1. CDR1 GTSNPN and CDR2 SVGIG come from the germline V gene (reference sequence). The CDR3 spans 13 residues. The V and J ends lost 1 base and 3 bases, in that order; junction bases with no gene match: 3. CDR3 protein: CAWSEGTDYEQYF. The CDR3 DNA reads TGTGCCTGGAGTGAAGGGACAGACTACGAGCAGTACTTC.

The rearrangement joins TRBV9 to TRBJ2-7; D may be TRBD2 (5 bases). This CDR3 is 14 amino acids long. Trimming cost V 0 bases and J 7 bases, with 14 bases left between them. Looked up from germline, CDR1 is SGDLS and CDR2 is YYNGEE. The CDR3 is CASSVDEGLREQYF. The CDR3 nucleotides are TGTGCCAGCAGCGTAGATGAGGGTTTACGGGAGCAGTACTTC. Full variable domain (missing parts from reference TRBV9 and TRBJ2-7): DSGVTQTPKHLITATGQRVTLRCSPRSGDLSVYWYQQSLDQGLQFLIQYYNGEERAKGNILERFSAQQFPDLHSELNLSSLELGDSALYFCASSVDEGLREQYFGPGTRLTVT.

The chain links TRBV9 to TRBJ2-7; D not certain. The ends were cut back, 3 bases at V and 6 bases at J, with 13 bases in the middle. Per the germline V gene, CDR1 is SGDLS and CDR2 is YYNGEE. CDR3 size: 13 residues. The CDR3 protein is CASSASPLAEQYF. The DNA of the CDR3 is TGTGCCAGCAGCGCCTCTCCATTGGCCGAGCAGTACTTC. Together with reference TRBV9 and TRBJ2-7, the CDR3 gives the full variable domain: DSGVTQTPKHLITATGQRVTLRCSPRSGDLSVYWYQQSLDQGLQFLIQYYNGEERAKGNILERFSAQQFPDLHSELNLSSLELGDSALYFCASSASPLAEQYFGPGTRLTVT.

At least ten counts were recorded for this clonotype. This chain joins TRBV28 and TRBJ2-4, with TRBD1 matching over 9 bases. V dropped 2 bases and J dropped 7; count of bases not matched to a gene: 12. The CDR3 totals 17 residues. CDR1 is MDHEN, CDR2 SYDVKM, per germline. The chain's CDR3 is CASSLVLPGQGPNIQYF. CDR3 in DNA: TGTGCCAGCAGTTTAGTACTTCCGGGACAGGGTCCTAACATTCAGTACTTC.

The J gene is TRBJ2-3, the V gene TRBV7-2, with D perhaps matching TRBD1 (6 bases). V was shortened by 6 bases and J by 6 bases, with 13 bases between the two germline ends. The germline gives CDR1 SGHTA, CDR2 FQGNSA. This CDR3 region has 13 residues. CDR3 coding DNA: TGTGCCAGCAGGGGGACACGCGTGGATACGCAGTATTTT. This gives the protein CASRGTRVDTQYF.

The chain employs TRBV18 and TRBJ2-5; tentative D call: TRBD1 (5 bases). V was pared by 2 bases and J by 2 bases, with 12 bases between. Germline CDR1 reads KGHSH; CDR2 reads LQKENI. The CDR3 sequence is 15 residues long. CDR3 sequence (DNA): TGTGCCAGCTCACCAATTCGTGACAGACAAGAGACCCAGTACTTC. Translated, it gives CASSPIRDRQETQYF.